This entry lists 3 T cell receptor beta chains sequenced from one sample in a study of CD8 T cells in ankylosing spondylitis. TCRdb re-called the 5' RACE reads through MiXCR, storing one row per CDR3 protein. Of 200,000 to 250,000 distinct CDR3 sequences listed, roughly a tenth were seen once; the top ten hold 21%. The sequencing input was blood, either unsorted or a sorted T cell fraction (not recorded which). The receptors stem from a male donor with ankylosing spondylitis or in good health (not recorded which).

This chain links TRBV11-1 with TRBJ2-3; D might be TRBD1 (5 bases). V lost 7 bases and J 1 base, leaving 9 bases between the germline ends. Germline V gives CDR1 SGHAT, CDR2 FQDESV (reference sequence). This CDR3 has 13 residues. The CDR3 sequence: CASTVTGTDTQYF. CDR3 in DNA: TGTGCCAGCACTGTGACAGGCACAGATACGCAGTATTTT. The whole variable domain, remainder taken from reference TRBV11-1 and TRBJ2-3, is EAEVAQSPRYKITEKSQAVAFWCDPISGHATLYWYRQILGQGPELLVQFQDESVVDDSQLPKDRFSAERLKGVDSTLKIQPAELGDSAMYLCASTVTGTDTQYFGPGTRLTVL.

In regard to this clonotype: Just one base apart from a much larger clone, this may be a read error. DNA for the CDR3: TGTGCCAGCAGCTTCGCGGGGACCGGGGAGCTGCTTTTT. Encoded protein: CASSFAGTGELLF. The chain is built from TRBV7-9 and TRBJ2-2; the D gene is possibly TRBD2 (6 bases). CDR3 size: 13 residues. From germline, CDR1 is SEHNR and CDR2 FQNEAQ (reference sequence).

This clonotype appeared many times. The rearrangement uses TRBV3-1 and TRBJ1-5; D possibly corresponds to TRBD1 (5 bases). V lost 4 bases and J 7 bases, leaving 11 bases between the germline ends. Per the germline V gene, CDR1 is LGHDT and CDR2 is YNNKEL (reference sequence). This CDR3 is 13 amino acids long. The CDR3 sequence: CASSPFRDQPQHF. Here the CDR3 DNA reads TGTGCCAGCAGCCCCTTCAGGGACCAGCCCCAGCATTTT.